These 30 T cell receptor beta chains share one sample of origin, sequenced in a study of CD8 T cells in ankylosing spondylitis. TCRdb processed the 5' RACE reads anew with MiXCR; each CDR3 protein has one entry. The sample holds approximately 150,000 distinct CDR3 sequences, about a third seen once. The sample was synovial fluid, either unsorted or a sorted T cell fraction (not recorded which). All receptors derive from a male donor with ankylosing spondylitis.

The V and J genes are TRBV18 and TRBJ1-2, with unresolved D. Per the germline V gene, CDR1 is KGHSH and CDR2 is LQKENI. V lost 3 bases to trimming and J lost 8 bases, with 16 bases between them. The CDR3 consists of 14 residues. The CDR3 reads CASSPTEDMRGYTF. The CDR3 coding sequence is TGTGCCAGCTCACCCACGGAGGATATGAGAGGCTACACCTTC.

The chain links TRBV6-6 to TRBJ1-3; TRBD1 matches 7 bases. The germline V gene encodes CDR1 MNHNY and CDR2 SVGAGI (reference sequence). V trimming: 8 bases; J trimming: 7 bases; junction bases outside the gene matches: 8. The CDR3 consists of 13 residues. The CDR3 loop is CASENRGANTIYF. CDR3 in DNA: TGTGCCAGCGAAAACAGGGGCGCGAACACCATATATTTT.

This clonotype was picked up a small number of times. This chain uses TRBV5-1 with TRBJ1-1; D perhaps matches TRBD1 (6 bases). This CDR3 contains 15 residues. Trimming stripped 0 bases from V and 0 bases from J, with 9 bases between. CDR1 is SGHRS, CDR2 YFSETQ, per germline. The CDR3 loop is CASSLEGDMNTEAFF. The CDR3, as DNA: TGCGCCAGCAGCTTGGAAGGGGACATGAACACTGAAGCTTTCTTT.

This clonotype occurred many times. The chain carries TRBV5-5 and TRBJ2-2; a weak D match, TRBD2 (5 bases). Trimming shortened V by 3 bases and J by 7 bases, and 13 bases separated the two germline ends. From germline, CDR1 is SGHKS and CDR2 YYEKEE (reference sequence). This CDR3 contains 14 residues. Here the CDR3 DNA reads TGTGCCAGCAGCTGGACTTCTGGTAGCGGGGAGCTGTTTTTT. It yields the protein CASSWTSGSGELFF.

This sequence joins TRBV2 and TRBJ2-7, with unresolved D. Germline V gives CDR1 SNHLY, CDR2 FYNNEI. This CDR3 contains 11 residues. Trimming took off 6 bases at V and 13 bases at J, with 16 bases between the two ends. The CDR3, as DNA: TGTGCCAGCAGGGAAACGGGCTCCCCTTACTTC. It yields the protein CASRETGSPYF.

This clonotype was seen only a few times. The chain has TRBV12-3 or TRBV12-4 and TRBJ1-4; a weak D match, TRBD1 (6 bases). CDR3 length equals 13 residues. V gave up 6 bases and J gave up 6 bases, with 11 bases separating them. CDR3 in amino acids: CASRRQDYEKLFF. As DNA, the CDR3 is TGTGCCAGCAGACGACAGGATTATGAAAAACTGTTTTTT.

This clonotype has a count of ten or more. The chain uses TRBV11-2 and TRBJ2-7; TRBD1 aligns across 9 bases. In germline, CDR1 is SGHAT, CDR2 FQNNGV. V gave up 5 bases and J gave up 12 bases; unmatched junction bases: 23. There are 17 residues in the CDR3. CDR3 nucleotides: TGTGCCAGCAGCCCCCGGGACAGGGAAATATGGCGGGGGCCCGGGTACTTC. Its translation is CASSPRDREIWRGPGYF.

This clonotype was picked up a small number of times. The rearrangement links TRBV12-3 or TRBV12-4 to TRBJ2-2; 9 bases match TRBD1. V was clipped by 3 bases and J by 13 bases; unmatched bases: 9. There are 14 residues in the CDR3. The CDR3 DNA reads TGTGCCAGCAGTTTCGTAGGGGACAGGGCCGTGCTGTTTTTT. Protein: CASSFVGDRAVLFF.

This clonotype was detected ten times or more. The rearrangement joins TRBV12-3 or TRBV12-4 to TRBJ1-3; the D gene is possibly TRBD1 (6 bases). The CDR3 runs 16 residues. Between the trimmed V and J ends, which lost 5 bases and 3 bases, there was a span of 17 bases. The CDR3 nucleotides read TGTGCCAGCAGTCGATATGGGGGGCAAGGTGGAAACACCATATATTTT. This translates into CASSRYGGQGGNTIYF.

This clonotype was counted a few times. The CDR3 DNA reads TGTGCCAGCAGCCAAGGACCCGGGGCCTCCTACAATGAGCAGTTCTTC. Protein: CASSQGPGASYNEQFF. V gene TRBV4-2 combines with J gene TRBJ2-1; D might be TRBD1 or TRBD2, each matching 5 bases. Germline V gene data show CDR1 as LGHNA and CDR2 as YNFKEQ. V was clipped by 1 base and J by 0 bases, with 10 bases between them. The CDR3 runs to 16 residues.

This clonotype has just a few counts. The chain uses TRBV11-2 and TRBJ1-3; unclear D gene. This CDR3 is 13 amino acids long. Germline CDR1 reads SGHAT; CDR2 reads FQNNGV. V lost 3 bases to trimming and J lost 4 bases, with 7 bases between them. The CDR3 here is CASSFLRGNTIYF. In DNA form, the CDR3 reads TGTGCCAGCAGCTTCTTAAGAGGAAACACCATATATTTT.

The sample holds a few counts of this clonotype. V usage is TRBV29-1 and J usage is TRBJ2-1; D not resolved. Trimming stripped 5 bases from V and 10 bases from J, with 12 bases between. Germline CDR1 is SQVTM and CDR2 is ANQGSEA. This CDR3 is built from 11 residues. In nucleotides, the CDR3 is TGCAGCGTTCCCAGCCGAAGCGAGCAGTTCTTC. The encoded protein is CSVPSRSEQFF.

J is TRBJ1-3 and V is TRBV12-3 or TRBV12-4; no clear D gene. V lost 5 bases to trimming and J lost 1 base, with 30 bases between them. This CDR3 comprises 21 residues. The CDR3 sequence is CASSLLPRGNGAVWSGNTIYF. CDR3 DNA sequence: TGTGCCAGCAGTCTATTACCTCGGGGTAACGGAGCTGTCTGGTCTGGAAACACCATATATTTT.

The table lists this clonotype with a few counts. The chain couples TRBV5-1 to TRBJ2-7; D ambiguous. V lost 6 bases to trimming and J lost 4 bases, with 17 bases between them. The germline V gene has CDR1 SGHRS and CDR2 YFSETQ. This CDR3 region has 14 residues. The CDR3: CASKIRSGPYEQYF. In DNA form, the CDR3 reads TGCGCCAGCAAAATCAGGAGTGGTCCATACGAGCAGTACTTC.

This clonotype was recorded a few times. The gene calls are TRBV12-3 or TRBV12-4 and TRBJ2-6; 10 bases fit TRBD1. The CDR3 is 17 residues long. V lost 4 bases and J lost 1; bases outside the gene matches: 4. The CDR3 spells CASSWTGGGSGANVLTF. Written as DNA, the CDR3 is TGTGCCAGCAGTTGGACAGGGGGAGGTTCTGGGGCCAACGTCCTGACTTTC.

The V call is TRBV12-3 or TRBV12-4, the J call TRBJ2-5; TRBD1 aligns across 7 bases. V shed 5 bases and J 4 bases; nucleotides not matched to a gene: 10. This CDR3 has 15 residues. CDR3 region: CASSPGGPAGETQYF. DNA for the CDR3: TGTGCCAGCAGTCCAGGGGGACCGGCGGGAGAGACCCAGTACTTC.

This clonotype was counted between two and nine times. V gene TRBV24-1 combines with J gene TRBJ1-1; a possible D gene is TRBD1 (5 bases). Germline loops: CDR1 KGHDR, CDR2 SFDVKD. The CDR3 runs to 13 residues. V lost 9 bases to trimming and J lost 5 bases, with 15 bases between them. This CDR3 is CATPVGGETEAFF. CDR3 in DNA: TGTGCCACCCCCGTGGGAGGGGAGACTGAAGCTTTCTTT.

J is TRBJ1-1 and V is TRBV7-9; TRBD1 is a possible D gene (5 bases). Trimming took off 0 bases at V and 8 bases at J, with 13 bases between the two ends. The CDR3 totals 14 residues. The germline CDR1 and CDR2 sequences are SEHNR and FQNEAQ (reference sequence). The CDR3 DNA reads TGTGCCAGCAGCTTAGCCGGGGCTCTTGCCGAAGCTTTCTTT. Amino acids: CASSLAGALAEAFF.

This clonotype was counted at least ten times. The chain combines TRBV9 with TRBJ2-1; 8 bases are a match to TRBD2. The J segment lost 9 bases and the V segment lost 0 bases, leaving 8 bases of the junction unmatched. The CDR3 contains 15 residues. Germline V gene data show CDR1 as SGDLS and CDR2 as YYNGEE. The CDR3 spells CASSVEMGLGSEQFF. CDR3 sequence (DNA): TGTGCCAGCAGCGTAGAAATGGGACTAGGCAGTGAGCAGTTCTTC.

The sample holds many counts of this clonotype. The chain links TRBV28 to TRBJ2-7; 9 bases match TRBD2. V trimming: 9 bases; J trimming: 5 bases; junction bases outside the gene matches: 8. The germline gives CDR1 MDHEN, CDR2 SYDVKM. CDR3 size: 13 residues. The CDR3, as DNA: TGTGCCAGTGGTGGGGCGGGAGGGGACGAGCAGTACTTC. Translating it yields CASGGAGGDEQYF.

The sample holds many counts of this clonotype. The V call is TRBV12-3 or TRBV12-4, the J call TRBJ1-1; D is perhaps TRBD1 (5 bases). V lost 3 bases to trimming and J lost 6 bases, with 17 bases between them. The CDR3 extends over 15 amino acids. The CDR3 DNA follows: TGTGCCAGCAGTTTTTGGCCGTCAGGGAGGGCTGAAGCTTTCTTT. Protein sequence: CASSFWPSGRAEAFF.

This clonotype was counted only a few times. This chain connects TRBV3-1 to TRBJ1-2, with D possibly TRBD1 on 5 matching bases. The CDR3 totals 16 residues. The ends were cut back, 3 bases at V and 7 bases at J, with 21 bases in the middle. Germline CDR1 is LGHDT and CDR2 is YNNKEL (reference sequence). This CDR3 is CASSQGPRGEGSGYTF. Written as DNA, the CDR3 is TGTGCCAGCAGCCAGGGCCCCCGGGGGGAGGGGTCTGGCTACACCTTC.

The rearrangement joins TRBV28 to TRBJ2-7, with D possibly TRBD2 on 5 matching bases. The CDR3 is made up of 14 amino acids. The germline V gene has CDR1 MDHEN and CDR2 SYDVKM. V was cut by 6 bases and J by 6 bases, with 18 bases left in between. CDR3 sequence (DNA): TGTGCCAGCAGCTTTCGGGGAAAGATGGTCGAGCAGTACTTC. This gives the protein CASSFRGKMVEQYF.

This clonotype was seen at least ten times. The genes are TRBV6-2 or TRBV6-3 and TRBJ2-7; D gene ambiguous. From germline, CDR1 is MNHEY and CDR2 SVGEGT. The V end was cut by 6 bases, the J end by 1 base, with 16 bases between. The CDR3 length is 15 residues. The CDR3 loop reads CASRMGSLISYEQYF. CDR3 DNA sequence: TGTGCCAGCAGAATGGGCTCCTTAATATCCTACGAGCAGTACTTC.

This clonotype has just a few counts. The V and J genes are TRBV15 and TRBJ2-7; 10 bases agree with TRBD1. Germline V gene lookup returns CDR1 LNHNV and CDR2 YYDKDF (reference sequence). V was clipped by 0 bases and J by 0 bases; unmatched bases: 5. CDR3 size: 17 residues. CDR3 amino acids: CATSREGTGAGSYEQYF. The CDR3 coding sequence is TGTGCCACCAGCAGAGAGGGGACAGGGGCGGGCTCCTACGAGCAGTACTTC. The whole variable domain, filled in from reference TRBV15 and TRBJ2-7, reads DAMVIQNPRYQVTQFGKPVTLSCSQTLNHNVMYWYQQKSSQAPKLLFHYYDKDFNNEADTPDNFQSRRPNTSFCFLDIRSPGLGDTAMYLCATSREGTGAGSYEQYFGPGTRLTVT.

The rearrangement links TRBV20-1 to TRBJ1-5; the D is unclear. V was pared by 6 bases and J by 0 bases, with 9 bases between. The CDR3 is 13 amino acids. CDR1 DFQATT and CDR2 SNEGSKA come from the germline V gene (reference sequence). The CDR3 DNA is TGCAGTGCCCGCTTGGATAGCAATCAGCCCCAGCATTTT. Its translation: CSARLDSNQPQHF.

There are many counts of this clonotype. CDR3 amino acids: CASSLAARTSGGSGQFF. The DNA for the CDR3 is TGCGCCAGCAGCTTGGCTGCTCGGACTAGCGGGGGGTCTGGGCAGTTCTTC. The genes are TRBV5-1 and TRBJ2-1, with 14 nucleotides matching TRBD2. V gave up 0 bases and J gave up 12 bases; unmatched junction bases: 11. Germline V gives CDR1 SGHRS, CDR2 YFSETQ. The CDR3 runs 17 residues.

This clonotype was recorded once. A junction end diverges from the germline sequence, so it may reflect a read error. This chain joins TRBV5-8 and TRBJ1-1, with 8 bases aligning to TRBD1. Germline-derived CDR1 and CDR2 are SGHTS and YDEGEE. CDR3 size: 16 residues. The CDR3 spells CASRHRQGIMNTEVFF. The CDR3 DNA reads TGTGCCAGCAGACATAGACAGGGGATCATGAACACTGAAGTTTTCTTT.

This clonotype was observed a few times. The chain recombines TRBV7-2 with TRBJ2-7, with TRBD1 matching 8 bases. V lost 10 bases to trimming and J lost 5 bases; unmatched junction nucleotides: 4. The CDR3 length is 11 residues. The V gene's germline CDR1 is SGHTA and CDR2 FQGNSA. In DNA, the CDR3 is TGTGCCACCGGACAGGGTCACGAGCAGTACTTC. It yields the protein CATGQGHEQYF.

The V gene is TRBV7-2, the J gene TRBJ2-7, with 7 bases fitting TRBD1. The CDR3 loop spans 15 amino acids. From germline, CDR1 is SGHTA and CDR2 FQGNSA. V was pared by 5 bases and J by 4 bases, with 11 bases of the junction left unmatched. CDR3 residues: CASSVDRVGRYEQYF. The DNA for the CDR3 is TGTGCCAGCAGCGTTGACAGGGTGGGAAGGTACGAGCAGTACTTC.